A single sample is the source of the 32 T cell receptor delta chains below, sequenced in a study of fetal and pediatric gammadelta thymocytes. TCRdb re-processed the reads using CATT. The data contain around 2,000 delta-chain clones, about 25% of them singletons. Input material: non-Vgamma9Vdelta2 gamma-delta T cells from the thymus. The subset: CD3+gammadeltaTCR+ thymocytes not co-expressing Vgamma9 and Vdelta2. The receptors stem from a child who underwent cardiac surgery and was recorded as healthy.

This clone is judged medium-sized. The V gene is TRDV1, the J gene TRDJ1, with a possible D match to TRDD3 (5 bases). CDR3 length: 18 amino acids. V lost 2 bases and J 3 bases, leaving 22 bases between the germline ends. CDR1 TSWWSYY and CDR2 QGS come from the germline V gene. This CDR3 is CALGEKFPWDEGPDKLIF. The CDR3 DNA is TGTGCTCTTGGGGAAAAATTCCCCTGGGATGAGGGCCCCGATAAACTCATCTTT.

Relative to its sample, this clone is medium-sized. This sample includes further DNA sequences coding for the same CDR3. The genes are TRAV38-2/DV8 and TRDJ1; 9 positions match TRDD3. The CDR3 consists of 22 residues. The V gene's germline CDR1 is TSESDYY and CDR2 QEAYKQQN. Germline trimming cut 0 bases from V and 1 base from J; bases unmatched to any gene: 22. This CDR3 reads CAYRSVRTSQELLGDSTDKLIF. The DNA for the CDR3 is TGTGCTTATAGGAGCGTACGGACTTCTCAGGAGTTACTGGGGGACTCCACCGATAAACTCATCTTT.

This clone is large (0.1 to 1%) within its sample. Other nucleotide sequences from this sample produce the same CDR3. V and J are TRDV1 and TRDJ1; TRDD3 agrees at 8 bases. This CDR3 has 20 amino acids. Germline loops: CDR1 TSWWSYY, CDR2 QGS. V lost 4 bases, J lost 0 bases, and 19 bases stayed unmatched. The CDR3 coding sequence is TGTGCTCTTGGGGCGCTTGTACACGTACTGGGGATACCTTACACCGATAAACTCATCTTT. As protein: CALGALVHVLGIPYTDKLIF.

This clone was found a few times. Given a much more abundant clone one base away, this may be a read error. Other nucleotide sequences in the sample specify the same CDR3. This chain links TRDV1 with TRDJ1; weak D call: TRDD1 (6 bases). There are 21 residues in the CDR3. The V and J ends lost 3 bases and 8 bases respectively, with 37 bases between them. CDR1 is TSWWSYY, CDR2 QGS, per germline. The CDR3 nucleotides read TGTGCTCTTGGGGAGCTAGCTAAGTCCTCCCTACGCCATGAGAAATATAAAAAACTCATCTTT. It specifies CALGELAKSSLRHEKYKKLIF.

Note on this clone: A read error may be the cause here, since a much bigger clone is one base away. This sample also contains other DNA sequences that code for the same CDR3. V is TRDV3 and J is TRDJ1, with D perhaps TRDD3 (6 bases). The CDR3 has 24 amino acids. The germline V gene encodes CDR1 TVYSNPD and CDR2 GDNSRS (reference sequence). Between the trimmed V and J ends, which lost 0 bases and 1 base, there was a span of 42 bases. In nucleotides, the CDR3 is TGTGCCTTTAGTCGGTATCCAATATCCCCCCCCAGGGGCTTAGGGGGAAAAGTCACCGATAAACTCATCTTT. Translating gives CAFSRYPISPPRGLGGKVTDKLIF.

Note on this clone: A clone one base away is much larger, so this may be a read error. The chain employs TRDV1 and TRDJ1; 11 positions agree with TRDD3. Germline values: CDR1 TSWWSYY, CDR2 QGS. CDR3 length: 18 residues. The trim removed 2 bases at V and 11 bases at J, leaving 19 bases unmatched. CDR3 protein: CALGEAFPQVYWGICLIF. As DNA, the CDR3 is TGTGCTCTTGGGGAAGCATTCCCACAGGTTTACTGGGGGATATGTCTCATCTTT.

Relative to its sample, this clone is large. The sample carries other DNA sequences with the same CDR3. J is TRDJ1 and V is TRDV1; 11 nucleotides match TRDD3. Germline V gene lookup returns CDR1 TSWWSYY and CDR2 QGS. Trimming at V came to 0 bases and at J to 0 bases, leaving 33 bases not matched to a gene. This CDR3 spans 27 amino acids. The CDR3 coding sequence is TGTGCTCTTGGGGAACTCAACGTTTGCCGGGGCCATGATGGGGGATACGCCGAGGGAGAGTACACCGATAAACTCATCTTT. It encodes CALGELNVCRGHDGGYAEGEYTDKLIF.

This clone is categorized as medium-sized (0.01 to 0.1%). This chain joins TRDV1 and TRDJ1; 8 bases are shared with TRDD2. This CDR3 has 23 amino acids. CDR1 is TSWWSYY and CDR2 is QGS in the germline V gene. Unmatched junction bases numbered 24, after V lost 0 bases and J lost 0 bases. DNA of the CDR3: TGTGCTCTTGGGGAACTTCCATCTTCCTACCCCAATACGCGAGGGGGGTACACCGATAAACTCATCTTT. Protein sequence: CALGELPSSYPNTRGGYTDKLIF.

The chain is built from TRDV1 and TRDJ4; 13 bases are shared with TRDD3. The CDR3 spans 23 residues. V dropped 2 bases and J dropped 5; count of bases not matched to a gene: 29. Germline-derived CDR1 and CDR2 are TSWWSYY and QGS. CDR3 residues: CALGEDIPHKDLTGGYASRPLIF. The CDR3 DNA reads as TGTGCTCTTGGGGAAGATATTCCACACAAAGACCTTACTGGGGGATACGCAAGTCGGCCCCTGATCTTT.

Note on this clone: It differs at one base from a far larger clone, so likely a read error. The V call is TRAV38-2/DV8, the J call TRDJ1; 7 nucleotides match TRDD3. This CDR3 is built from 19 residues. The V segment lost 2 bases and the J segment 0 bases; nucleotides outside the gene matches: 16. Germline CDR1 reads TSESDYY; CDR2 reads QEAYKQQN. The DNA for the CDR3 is TGTGCTTATAGGAGTGATCTCCTGTTACTGGGGATGTACACCGATAAACTCATCTTT. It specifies CAYRSDLLLLGMYTDKLIF.

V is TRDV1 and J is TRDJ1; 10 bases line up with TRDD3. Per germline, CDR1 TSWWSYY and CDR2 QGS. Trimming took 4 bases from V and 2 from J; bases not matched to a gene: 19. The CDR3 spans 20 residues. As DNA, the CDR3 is TGTGCTCTTGGGGGGGGCTTCCTAGGCTGGGGGATAAGTAAAACCGATAAACTCATCTTT. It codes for CALGGGFLGWGISKTDKLIF.

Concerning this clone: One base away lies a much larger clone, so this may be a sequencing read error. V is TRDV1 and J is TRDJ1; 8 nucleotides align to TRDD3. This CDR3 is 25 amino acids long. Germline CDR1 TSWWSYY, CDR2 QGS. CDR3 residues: CAFGDHFPIGDTRYGQKGYTDKLIF. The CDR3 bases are TGTGCTTTTGGGGACCATTTTCCTATTGGGGATACACGGTATGGGCAGAAGGGATACACCGATAAACTCATCTTT.

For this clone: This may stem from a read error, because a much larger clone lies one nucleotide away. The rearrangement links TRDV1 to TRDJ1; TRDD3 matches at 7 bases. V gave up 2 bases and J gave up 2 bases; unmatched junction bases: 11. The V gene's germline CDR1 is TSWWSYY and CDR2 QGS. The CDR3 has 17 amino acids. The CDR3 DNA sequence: TGTGCTCTTGGGGAAGTACTGGGGAATACTGGGACCGATAAACTCATCTTT. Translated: CALGEVLGNTGTDKLIF.

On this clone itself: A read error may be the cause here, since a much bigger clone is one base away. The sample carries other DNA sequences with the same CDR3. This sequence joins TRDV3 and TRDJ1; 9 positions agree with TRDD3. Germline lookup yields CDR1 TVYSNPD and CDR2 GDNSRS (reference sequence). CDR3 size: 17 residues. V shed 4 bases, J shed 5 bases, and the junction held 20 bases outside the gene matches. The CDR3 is CASAVLYWGRVTDKLIF. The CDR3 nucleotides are TGTGCCTCGGCTGTCCTGTACTGGGGGAGGGTCACAGATAAACTCATCTTT.

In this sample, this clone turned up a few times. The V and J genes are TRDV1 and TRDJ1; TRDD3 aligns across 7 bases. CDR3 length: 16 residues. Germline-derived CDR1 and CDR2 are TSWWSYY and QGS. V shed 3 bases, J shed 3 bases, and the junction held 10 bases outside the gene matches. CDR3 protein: CALGESLWGGSDKLIF. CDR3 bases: TGTGCTCTTGGGGAGAGTCTTTGGGGGGGATCCGATAAACTCATCTTT.

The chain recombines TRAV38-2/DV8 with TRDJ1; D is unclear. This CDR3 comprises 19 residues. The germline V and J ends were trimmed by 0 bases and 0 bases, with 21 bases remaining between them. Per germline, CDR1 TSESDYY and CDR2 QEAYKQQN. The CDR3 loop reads CAYRSALSATTLYTDKLIF. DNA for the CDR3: TGTGCTTATAGGAGCGCGCTCTCCGCCACCACTCTGTACACCGATAAACTCATCTTT.

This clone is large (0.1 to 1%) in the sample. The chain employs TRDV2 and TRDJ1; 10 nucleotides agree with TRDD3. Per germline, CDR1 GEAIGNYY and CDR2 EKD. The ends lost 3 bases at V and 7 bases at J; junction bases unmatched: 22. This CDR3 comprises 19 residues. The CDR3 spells CACDPRTLYHRGIRSKLIF. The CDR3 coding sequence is TGTGCCTGTGACCCCAGAACCCTGTACCATCGGGGGATACGGAGTAAACTCATCTTT.

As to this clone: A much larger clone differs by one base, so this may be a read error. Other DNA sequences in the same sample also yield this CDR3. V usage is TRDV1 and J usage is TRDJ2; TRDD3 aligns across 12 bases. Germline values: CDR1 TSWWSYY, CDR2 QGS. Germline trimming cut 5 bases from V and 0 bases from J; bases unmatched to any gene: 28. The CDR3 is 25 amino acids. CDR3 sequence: CALGSDPSHWGIHTRFRALTAQLFF. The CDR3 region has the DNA TGTGCTCTTGGGTCCGATCCCAGTCACTGGGGGATACACACCCGCTTCCGAGCTTTGACAGCACAACTCTTCTTT.

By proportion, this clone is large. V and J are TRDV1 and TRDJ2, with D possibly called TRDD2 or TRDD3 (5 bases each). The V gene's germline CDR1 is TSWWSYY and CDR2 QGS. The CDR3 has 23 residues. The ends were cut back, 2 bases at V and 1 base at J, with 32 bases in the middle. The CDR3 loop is CALGEICASVDPHAGSLTAQLFF. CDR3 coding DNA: TGTGCTCTTGGGGAAATTTGCGCTTCCGTTGACCCCCACGCTGGGAGTTTGACAGCACAACTCTTCTTT.

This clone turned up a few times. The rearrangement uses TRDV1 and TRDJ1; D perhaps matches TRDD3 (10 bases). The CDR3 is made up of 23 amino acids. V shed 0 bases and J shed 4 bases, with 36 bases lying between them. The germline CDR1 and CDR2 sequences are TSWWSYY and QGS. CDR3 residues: CALGELTNLPTKCGWGILDKLIF. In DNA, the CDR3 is TGTGCTCTTGGGGAACTCACCAACCTTCCTACGAAGTGTGGGTGGGGGATACTCGATAAACTCATCTTT.

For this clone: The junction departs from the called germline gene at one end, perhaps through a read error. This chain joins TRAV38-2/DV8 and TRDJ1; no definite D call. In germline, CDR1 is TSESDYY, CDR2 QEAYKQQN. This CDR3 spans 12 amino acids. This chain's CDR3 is CAYGRMTDKLIF. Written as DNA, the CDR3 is TGTGCTTATGGGAGAATGACCGATAAACTCATCTTT.

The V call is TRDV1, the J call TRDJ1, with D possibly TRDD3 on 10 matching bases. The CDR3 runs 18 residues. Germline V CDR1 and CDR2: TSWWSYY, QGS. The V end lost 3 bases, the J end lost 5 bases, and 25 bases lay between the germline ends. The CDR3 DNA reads TGTGCTCTTGGGGATAGATCCTTCCTACGGGGGATACGAGATAAACTCATCTTT. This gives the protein CALGDRSFLRGIRDKLIF.

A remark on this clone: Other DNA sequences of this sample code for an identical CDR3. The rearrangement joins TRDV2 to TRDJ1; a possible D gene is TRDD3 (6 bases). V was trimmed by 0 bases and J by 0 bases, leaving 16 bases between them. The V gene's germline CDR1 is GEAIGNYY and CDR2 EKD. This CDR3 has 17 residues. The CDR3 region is CACDTLGGGPYTDKLIF. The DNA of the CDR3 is TGTGCCTGTGACACCTTAGGTGGGGGCCCATACACCGATAAACTCATCTTT.

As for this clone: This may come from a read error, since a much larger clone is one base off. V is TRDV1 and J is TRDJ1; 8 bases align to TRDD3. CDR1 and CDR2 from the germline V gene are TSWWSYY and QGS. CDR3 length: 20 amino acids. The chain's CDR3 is CALGALVHVLGIPYTDTLIF. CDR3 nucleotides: TGTGCTCTTGGGGCGCTTGTACACGTACTGGGGATACCTTACACCGATACACTCATCTTT.

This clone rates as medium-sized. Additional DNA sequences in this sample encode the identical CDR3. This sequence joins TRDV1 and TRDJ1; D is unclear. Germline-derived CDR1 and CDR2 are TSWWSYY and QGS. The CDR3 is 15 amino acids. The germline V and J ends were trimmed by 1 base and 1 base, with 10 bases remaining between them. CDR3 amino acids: CALGEPARPTDKLIF. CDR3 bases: TGTGCTCTTGGGGAACCCGCCCGCCCCACCGATAAACTCATCTTT.

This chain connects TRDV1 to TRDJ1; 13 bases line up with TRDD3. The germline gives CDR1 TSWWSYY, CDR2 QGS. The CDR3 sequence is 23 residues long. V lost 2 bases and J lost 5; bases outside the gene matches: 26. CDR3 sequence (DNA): TGTGCTCTTGGGGAAGACCGGCCTTCCTTTTCAGTTACTGGGGGATACGAATTAGATAAACTCATCTTT. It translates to CALGEDRPSFSVTGGYELDKLIF.

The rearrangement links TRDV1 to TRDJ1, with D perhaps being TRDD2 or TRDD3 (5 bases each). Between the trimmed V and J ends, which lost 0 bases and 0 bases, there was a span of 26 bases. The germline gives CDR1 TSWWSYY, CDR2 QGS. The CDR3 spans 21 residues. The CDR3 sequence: CALGELGSLHSGVSYTDKLIF. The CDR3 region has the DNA TGTGCTCTTGGGGAACTAGGAAGCCTTCACTCGGGGGTATCGTACACCGATAAACTCATCTTT.

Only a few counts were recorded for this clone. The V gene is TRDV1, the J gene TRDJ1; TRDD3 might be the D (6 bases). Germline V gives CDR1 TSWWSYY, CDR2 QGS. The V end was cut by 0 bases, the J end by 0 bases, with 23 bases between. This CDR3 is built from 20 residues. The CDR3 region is CALGELLIGGSPLYTDKLIF. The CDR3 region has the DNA TGTGCTCTTGGGGAACTACTGATTGGGGGTTCCCCCCTGTACACCGATAAACTCATCTTT.

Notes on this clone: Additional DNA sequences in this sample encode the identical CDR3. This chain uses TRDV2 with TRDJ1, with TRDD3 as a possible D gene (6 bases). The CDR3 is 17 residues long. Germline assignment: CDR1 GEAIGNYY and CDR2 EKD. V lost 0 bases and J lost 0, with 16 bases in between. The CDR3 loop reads CACDTLGGGPYTDKLIF. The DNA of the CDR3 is TGTGCCTGTGACACCTTAGGTGGGGGCCCGTACACCGATAAACTCATCTTT.

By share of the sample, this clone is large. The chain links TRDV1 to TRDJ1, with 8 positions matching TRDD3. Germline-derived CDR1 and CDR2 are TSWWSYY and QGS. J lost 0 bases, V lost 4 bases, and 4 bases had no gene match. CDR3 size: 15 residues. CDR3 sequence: CALGVTGGYTDKLIF. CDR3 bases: TGTGCTCTTGGGGTTACTGGGGGGTACACCGATAAACTCATCTTT.

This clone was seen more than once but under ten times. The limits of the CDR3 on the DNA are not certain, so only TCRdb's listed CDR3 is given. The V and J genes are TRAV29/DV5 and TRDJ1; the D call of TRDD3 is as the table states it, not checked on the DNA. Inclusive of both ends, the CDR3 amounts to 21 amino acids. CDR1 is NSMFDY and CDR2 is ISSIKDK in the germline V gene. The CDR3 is CSVLLCSKRRLGKLDTDKLIF.

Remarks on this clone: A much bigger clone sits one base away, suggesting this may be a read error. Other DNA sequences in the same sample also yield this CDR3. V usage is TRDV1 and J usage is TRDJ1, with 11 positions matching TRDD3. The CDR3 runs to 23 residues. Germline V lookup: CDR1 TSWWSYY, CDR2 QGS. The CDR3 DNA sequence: TGTGCTCTTGGAGAACAGCTCGGGTATAGTCCTATGGGGGATACGTCTCTCACCGATAAACTCATCTTT. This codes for CALGEQLGYSPMGDTSLTDKLIF.